This TCR beta chain originates from a study of blood T cell repertoires in COVID-19. Study as a whole: Material from acute and convalescent COVID-19 was sourced from the United States, Italy and Spain. PBMCs, B-cell-depleted T cells, or T cells were the source of the cDNA or gDNA that made up the material.

Original analysis: Estimates of nucleated cell counts were drawn from the amplification of reference gene primers. Only in-frame clones appear in the TCRdb table, and some are missing; sequencing was by immunoSEQ multiplex PCR. V and J calls and clone size are given by that table; D and trimming were obtained from the DNA. The top ten hold less than 6% of the sample, which has roughly 80,000 clones, 65% to 85% seen once. The CDR3 loop spans 13 amino acids. V lost 9 bases to trimming and J lost 2 bases, with 14 bases between them. In germline, CDR1 is MNHNY, CDR2 SVGAGI (reference sequence). Source material: peripheral blood. The rearrangement uses TRBV6-6 and TRBJ2-7, with D perhaps matching TRBD1 (5 bases). This TCR derives from a man in his sixties with active or convalescent COVID-19. The CDR3 DNA reads TGTGCCAGTGGGGCGGAAATAACCTACGAGCAGTACTTC. The encoded protein is CASGAEITYEQYF.